These T cell receptor beta chains were read from a single sample in a study of cytomegalovirus exposure and HLA in healthy donors. Sequencing used immunoSEQ multiplex PCR; TCRdb keeps in-frame clones, though not all of them. The sample has under 110,000 clones; approximately 85% are singletons. The sample consisted of PBMCs. The receptors come from a man aged 25 to 40 in good health and CMV-seronegative. Each CDR3 is given with its conserved first and last residue. Fields, in order: CDR3 length, V gene, J gene, CDR3 protein.

14	TRBV5-4	TRBJ2-2	CASSLGGDTGELFF
14	TRBV28	TRBJ1-6	CASSLGSQALPLHF
15	TRBV4-1	TRBJ2-5	CASSQEASGQETQYF
15	TRBV19	TRBJ1-1	CASTETGLWDTEAFF
17	TRBV27	TRBJ2-6	CASSLFGSSSGANVLTF
14	TRBV28	TRBJ2-7	CASSRRTGGYEQYF
15	TRBV19	TRBJ1-2	CASSITGDPNYGYTF
16	TRBV2	TRBJ2-1	CASSDRGIRSYNEQFF
15	TRBV12-5	TRBJ1-1	CASARTGEQNTEAFF
14	TRBV5-8	TRBJ1-2	CASSFRDNPYGYTF
15	TRBV2	TRBJ1-2	CASSEAHRGLRGYTF
14	TRBV6-6	TRBJ1-6	CASSYRGGKSPLHF
16	TRBV4-1	TRBJ2-7	CASSQGYRGVMDEQYF
11	TRBV27	TRBJ1-2	CASKGLYGYTF